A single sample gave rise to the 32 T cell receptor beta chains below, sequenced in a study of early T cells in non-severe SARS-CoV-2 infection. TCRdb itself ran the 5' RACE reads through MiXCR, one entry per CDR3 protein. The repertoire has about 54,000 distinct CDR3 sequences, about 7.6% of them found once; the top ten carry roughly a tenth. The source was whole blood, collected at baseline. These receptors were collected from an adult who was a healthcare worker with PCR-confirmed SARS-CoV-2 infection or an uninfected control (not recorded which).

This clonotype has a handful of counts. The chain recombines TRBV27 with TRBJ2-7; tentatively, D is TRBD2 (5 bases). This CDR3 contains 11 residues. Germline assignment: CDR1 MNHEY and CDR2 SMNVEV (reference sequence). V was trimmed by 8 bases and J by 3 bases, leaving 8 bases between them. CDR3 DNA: TGTGCCAGCGGGAGACTCTACGAGCAGTACTTC. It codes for CASGRLYEQYF.

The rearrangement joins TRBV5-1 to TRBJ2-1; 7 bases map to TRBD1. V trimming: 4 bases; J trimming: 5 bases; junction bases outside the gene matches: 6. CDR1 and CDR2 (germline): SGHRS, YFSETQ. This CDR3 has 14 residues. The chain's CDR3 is CASSTGQANNEQFF. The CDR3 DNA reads TGCGCCAGCAGCACAGGACAGGCTAACAATGAGCAGTTCTTC. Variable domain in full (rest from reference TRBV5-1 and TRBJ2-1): KAGVTQTPRYLIKTRGQQVTLSCSPISGHRSVSWYQQTPGQGLQFLFEYFSETQRNKGNFPGRFSGRQFSNSRSEMNVSTLELGDSALYLCASSTGQANNEQFFGPGTRLTVL.

CDR3 nucleotides: TGTGCCAGCAGCCCACGGACGCGACGGGCCGGGGAGCTGTTTTTT. Amino acid sequence: CASSPRTRRAGELFF. This chain joins TRBV7-2 and TRBJ2-2; D not certain. Germline CDR1 is SGHTA and CDR2 is FQGNSA. The CDR3 loop spans 15 amino acids. V shed 5 bases and J shed 6 bases, with 16 bases lying between them.

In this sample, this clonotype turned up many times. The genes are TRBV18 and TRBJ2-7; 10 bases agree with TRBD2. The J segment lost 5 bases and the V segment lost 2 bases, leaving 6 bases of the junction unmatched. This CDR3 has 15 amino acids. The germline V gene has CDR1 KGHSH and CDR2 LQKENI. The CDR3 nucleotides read TGTGCCAGCTCACCAAGGCTAGCGGGAGCGGACGAGCAGTACTTC. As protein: CASSPRLAGADEQYF. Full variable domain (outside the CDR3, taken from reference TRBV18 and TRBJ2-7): NAGVMQNPRHLVRRRGQEARLRCSPMKGHSHVYWYRQLPEEGLKFMVYLQKENIIDESGMPKERFSAEFPKEGPSILRIQQVVRGDSAAYFCASSPRLAGADEQYFGPGTRLTVT.

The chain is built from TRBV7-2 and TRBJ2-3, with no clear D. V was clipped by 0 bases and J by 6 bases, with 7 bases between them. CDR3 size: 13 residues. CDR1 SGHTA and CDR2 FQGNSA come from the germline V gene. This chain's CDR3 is CASSLALRDTQYF. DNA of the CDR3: TGTGCCAGCAGCTTAGCCCTTCGCGATACGCAGTATTTT.

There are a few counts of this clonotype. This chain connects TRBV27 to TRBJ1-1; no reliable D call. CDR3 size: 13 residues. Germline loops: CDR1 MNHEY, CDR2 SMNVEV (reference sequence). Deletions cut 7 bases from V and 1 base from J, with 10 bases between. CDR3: CASMGFTNTEAFF. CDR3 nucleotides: TGTGCCAGCATGGGTTTCACGAACACTGAAGCTTTCTTT.

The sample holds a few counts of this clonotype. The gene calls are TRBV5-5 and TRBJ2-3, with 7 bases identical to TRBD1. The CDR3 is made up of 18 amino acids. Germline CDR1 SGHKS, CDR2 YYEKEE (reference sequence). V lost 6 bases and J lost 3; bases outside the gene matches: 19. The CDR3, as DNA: TGTGCCAGCAACCCAAACGATCAGTGGACACAGGGGACAGATACGCAGTATTTT. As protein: CASNPNDQWTQGTDTQYF.

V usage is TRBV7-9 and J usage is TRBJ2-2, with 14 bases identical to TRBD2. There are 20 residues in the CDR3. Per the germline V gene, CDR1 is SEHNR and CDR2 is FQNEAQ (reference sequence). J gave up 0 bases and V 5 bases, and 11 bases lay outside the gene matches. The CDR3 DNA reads TGTGCCAGCAGCCCCGATCCGGGACTAGCGGGAGACGCGAACACCGGGGAGCTGTTTTTT. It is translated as CASSPDPGLAGDANTGELFF. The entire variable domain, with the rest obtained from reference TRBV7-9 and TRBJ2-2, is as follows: DTGVSQNPRHKITKRGQNVTFRCDPISEHNRLYWYRQTLGQGPEFLTYFQNEAQLEKSRLLSDRFSAERPKGSFSTLEIQRTEQGDSAMYLCASSPDPGLAGDANTGELFFGEGSRLTVL.

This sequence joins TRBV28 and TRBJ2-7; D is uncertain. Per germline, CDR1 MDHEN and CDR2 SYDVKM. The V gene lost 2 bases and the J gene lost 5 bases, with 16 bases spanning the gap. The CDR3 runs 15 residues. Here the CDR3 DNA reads TGTGCCAGCAGTTTACTTGGTTTGACGGCGGACGAGCAGTACTTC. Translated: CASSLLGLTADEQYF.

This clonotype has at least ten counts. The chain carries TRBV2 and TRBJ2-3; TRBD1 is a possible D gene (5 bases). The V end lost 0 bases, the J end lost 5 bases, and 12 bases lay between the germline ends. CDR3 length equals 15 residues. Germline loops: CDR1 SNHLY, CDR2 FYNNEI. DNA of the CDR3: TGTGCCAGCAGTGAAGCGCGCCAGGGTGGAGATACGCAGTATTTT. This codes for CASSEARQGGDTQYF. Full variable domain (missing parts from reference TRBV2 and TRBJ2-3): EPEVTQTPSHQVTQMGQEVILRCVPISNHLYFYWYRQILGQKVEFLVSFYNNEISEKSEIFDDQFSVERPDGSNFTLKIRSTKLEDSAMYFCASSEARQGGDTQYFGPGTRLTVL.

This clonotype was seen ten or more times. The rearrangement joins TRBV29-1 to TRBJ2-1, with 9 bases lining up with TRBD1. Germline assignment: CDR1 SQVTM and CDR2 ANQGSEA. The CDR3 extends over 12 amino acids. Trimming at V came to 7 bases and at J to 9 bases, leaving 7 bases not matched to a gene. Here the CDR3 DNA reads TGCAGCGCAAAACAGGGGGCCGGTGAGCAGTTCTTC. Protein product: CSAKQGAGEQFF.

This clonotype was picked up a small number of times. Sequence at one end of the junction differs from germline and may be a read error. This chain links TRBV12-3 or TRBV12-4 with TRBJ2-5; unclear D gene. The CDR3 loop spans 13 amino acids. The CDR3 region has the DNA TGTGCCAGCAGTTTTCTCTACCAGGAGACCCAGTACTTC. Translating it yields CASSFLYQETQYF.

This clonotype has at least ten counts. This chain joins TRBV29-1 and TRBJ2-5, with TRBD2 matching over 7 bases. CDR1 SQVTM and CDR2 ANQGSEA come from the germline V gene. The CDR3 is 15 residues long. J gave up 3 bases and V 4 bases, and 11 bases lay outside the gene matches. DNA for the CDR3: TGCAGCGTTGGGGGGGGGAGCTTCAAGAAAGAGACCCAGTACTTC. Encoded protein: CSVGGGSFKKETQYF.

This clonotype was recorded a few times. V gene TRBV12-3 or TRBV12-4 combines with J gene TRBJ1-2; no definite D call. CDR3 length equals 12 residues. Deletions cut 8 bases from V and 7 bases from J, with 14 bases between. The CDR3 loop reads CASYWGDAGYTF. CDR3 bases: TGTGCCAGCTACTGGGGAGACGCTGGCTACACCTTC.

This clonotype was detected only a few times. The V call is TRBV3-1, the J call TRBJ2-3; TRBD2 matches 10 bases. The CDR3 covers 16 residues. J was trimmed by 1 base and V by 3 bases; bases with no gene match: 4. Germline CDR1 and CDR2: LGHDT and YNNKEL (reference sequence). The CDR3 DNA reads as TGTGCCAGCAGCCAGGGACTAGCGAGGGGCACAGATACGCAGTATTTT. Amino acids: CASSQGLARGTDTQYF.

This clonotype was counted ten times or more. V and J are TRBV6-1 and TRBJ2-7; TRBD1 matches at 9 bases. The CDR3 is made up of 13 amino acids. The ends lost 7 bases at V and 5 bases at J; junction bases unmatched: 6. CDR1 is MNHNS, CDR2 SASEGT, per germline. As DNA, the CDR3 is TGTGCCAGCAACGGACAGGGGAGGCACGAGCAGTACTTC. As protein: CASNGQGRHEQYF.

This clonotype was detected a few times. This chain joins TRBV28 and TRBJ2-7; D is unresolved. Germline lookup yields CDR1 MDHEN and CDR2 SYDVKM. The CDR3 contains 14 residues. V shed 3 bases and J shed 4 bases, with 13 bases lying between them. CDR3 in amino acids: CASSFGGYPYEQYF. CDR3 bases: TGTGCCAGCAGTTTCGGCGGCTACCCTTACGAGCAGTACTTC.

As DNA, the CDR3 is TGCGCCAGCAGCTTACCCGGAAACGAGCAGTACTTC. Translation: CASSLPGNEQYF. The chain couples TRBV5-1 to TRBJ2-7, with D uncertain. V was cut by 2 bases and J by 5 bases, with 8 bases left in between. From germline, CDR1 is SGHRS and CDR2 YFSETQ. The CDR3 totals 12 residues.

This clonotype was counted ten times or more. DNA for the CDR3: TGCGCCAGCAGCCCGGGCATGTGGCCCTACAATGAGCAGTTCTTC. Translation: CASSPGMWPYNEQFF. The V gene is TRBV5-1, the J gene TRBJ2-1; D call uncertain. The V and J ends lost 4 bases and 2 bases respectively, with 13 bases between them. CDR1 and CDR2 from the germline V gene are SGHRS and YFSETQ. The CDR3 loop spans 15 amino acids.

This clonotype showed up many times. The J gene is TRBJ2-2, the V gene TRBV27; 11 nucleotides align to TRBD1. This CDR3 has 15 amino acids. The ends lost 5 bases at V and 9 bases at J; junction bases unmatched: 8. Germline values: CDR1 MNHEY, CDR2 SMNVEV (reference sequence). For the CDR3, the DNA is TGTGCCAGCAGTCCGGGACAGGGGGTCGGGTGGGAGCTGTTTTTT. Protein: CASSPGQGVGWELFF.

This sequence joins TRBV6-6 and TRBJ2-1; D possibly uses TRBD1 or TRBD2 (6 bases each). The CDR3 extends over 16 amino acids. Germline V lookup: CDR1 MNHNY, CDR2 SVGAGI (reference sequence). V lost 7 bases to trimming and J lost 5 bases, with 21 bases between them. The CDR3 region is CASTSQGGIGNNEQFF. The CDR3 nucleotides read TGTGCCAGCACTTCACAGGGCGGGATTGGAAACAATGAGCAGTTCTTC.

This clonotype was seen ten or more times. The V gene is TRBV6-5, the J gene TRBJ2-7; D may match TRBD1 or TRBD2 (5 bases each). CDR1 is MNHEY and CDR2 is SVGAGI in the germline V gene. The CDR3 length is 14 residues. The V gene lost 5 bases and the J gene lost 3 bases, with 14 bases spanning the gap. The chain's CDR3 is CASSRGTWNYEQYF. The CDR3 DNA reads TGTGCCAGCAGTCGTGGGACGTGGAACTACGAGCAGTACTTC.

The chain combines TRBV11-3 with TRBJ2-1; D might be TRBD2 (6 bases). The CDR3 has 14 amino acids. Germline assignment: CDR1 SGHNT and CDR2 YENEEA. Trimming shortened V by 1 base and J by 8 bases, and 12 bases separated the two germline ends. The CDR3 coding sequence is TGTGCCAGCAGCTTAGCGGGAGCGCCAGATGAGCAGTTCTTC. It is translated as CASSLAGAPDEQFF.

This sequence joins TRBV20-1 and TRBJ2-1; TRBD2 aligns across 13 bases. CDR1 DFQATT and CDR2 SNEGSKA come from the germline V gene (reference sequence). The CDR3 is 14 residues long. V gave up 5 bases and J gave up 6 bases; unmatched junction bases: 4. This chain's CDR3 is CSARTSGSFNEQFF. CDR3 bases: TGCAGTGCTCGGACTAGCGGGAGTTTCAATGAGCAGTTCTTC.

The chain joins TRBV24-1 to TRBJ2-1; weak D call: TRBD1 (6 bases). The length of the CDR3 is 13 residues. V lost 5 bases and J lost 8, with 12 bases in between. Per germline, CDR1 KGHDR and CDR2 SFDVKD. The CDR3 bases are TGTGCCACCAGTGCTCCAGGGGCGCATGAGCAGTTCTTC. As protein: CATSAPGAHEQFF.

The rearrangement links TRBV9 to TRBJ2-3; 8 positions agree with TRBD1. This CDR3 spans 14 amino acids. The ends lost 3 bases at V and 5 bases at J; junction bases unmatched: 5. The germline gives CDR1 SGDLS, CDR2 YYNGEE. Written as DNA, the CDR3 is TGTGCCAGCAGCGAAGGGACAGGAGGAGATACGCAGTATTTT. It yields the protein CASSEGTGGDTQYF.

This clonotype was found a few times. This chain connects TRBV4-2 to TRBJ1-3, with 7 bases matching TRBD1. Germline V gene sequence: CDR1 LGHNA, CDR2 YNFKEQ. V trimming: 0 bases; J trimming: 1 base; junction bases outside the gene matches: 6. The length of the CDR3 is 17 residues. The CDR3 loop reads CASSQESGRGSGNTIYF. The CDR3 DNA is TGTGCCAGCAGCCAAGAGTCAGGCAGGGGGTCTGGAAACACCATATATTTT.

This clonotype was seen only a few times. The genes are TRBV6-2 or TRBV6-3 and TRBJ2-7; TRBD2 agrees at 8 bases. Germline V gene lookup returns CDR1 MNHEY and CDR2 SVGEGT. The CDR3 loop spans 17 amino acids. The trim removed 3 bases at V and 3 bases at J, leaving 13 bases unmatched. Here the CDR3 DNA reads TGTGCCAGCAGTTATATTTCCCTCGCGGGAGGATTCTACGAGCAGTACTTC. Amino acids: CASSYISLAGGFYEQYF.

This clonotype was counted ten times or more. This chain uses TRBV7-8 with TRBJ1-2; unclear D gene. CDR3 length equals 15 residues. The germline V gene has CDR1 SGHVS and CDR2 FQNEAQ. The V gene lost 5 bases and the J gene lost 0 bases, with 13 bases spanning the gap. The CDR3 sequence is CASSEQVLANYGYTF. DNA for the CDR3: TGTGCCAGCAGCGAACAAGTTTTAGCTAACTATGGCTACACCTTC.

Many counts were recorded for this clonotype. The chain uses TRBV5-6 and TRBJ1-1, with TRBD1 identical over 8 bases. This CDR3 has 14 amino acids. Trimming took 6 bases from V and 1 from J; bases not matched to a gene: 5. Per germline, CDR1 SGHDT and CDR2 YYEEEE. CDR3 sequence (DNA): TGTGCCAGCACCGGGACAGGTTCGAACACTGAAGCTTTCTTT. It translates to CASTGTGSNTEAFF.

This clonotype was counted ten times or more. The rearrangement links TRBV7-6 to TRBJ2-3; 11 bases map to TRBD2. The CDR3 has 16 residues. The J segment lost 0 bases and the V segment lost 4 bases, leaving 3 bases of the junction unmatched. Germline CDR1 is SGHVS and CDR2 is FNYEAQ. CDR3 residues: CASSSSGRTSTDTQYF. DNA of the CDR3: TGTGCCAGCAGCTCTAGCGGGAGGACTAGCACAGATACGCAGTATTTT.

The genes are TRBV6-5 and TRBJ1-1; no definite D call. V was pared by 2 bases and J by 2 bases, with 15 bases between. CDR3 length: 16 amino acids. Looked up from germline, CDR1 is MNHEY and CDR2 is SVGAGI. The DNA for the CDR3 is TGTGCCAGCAGTTACGGTTTCAGGCGGATTAACACTGAAGCTTTCTTT. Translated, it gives CASSYGFRRINTEAFF.